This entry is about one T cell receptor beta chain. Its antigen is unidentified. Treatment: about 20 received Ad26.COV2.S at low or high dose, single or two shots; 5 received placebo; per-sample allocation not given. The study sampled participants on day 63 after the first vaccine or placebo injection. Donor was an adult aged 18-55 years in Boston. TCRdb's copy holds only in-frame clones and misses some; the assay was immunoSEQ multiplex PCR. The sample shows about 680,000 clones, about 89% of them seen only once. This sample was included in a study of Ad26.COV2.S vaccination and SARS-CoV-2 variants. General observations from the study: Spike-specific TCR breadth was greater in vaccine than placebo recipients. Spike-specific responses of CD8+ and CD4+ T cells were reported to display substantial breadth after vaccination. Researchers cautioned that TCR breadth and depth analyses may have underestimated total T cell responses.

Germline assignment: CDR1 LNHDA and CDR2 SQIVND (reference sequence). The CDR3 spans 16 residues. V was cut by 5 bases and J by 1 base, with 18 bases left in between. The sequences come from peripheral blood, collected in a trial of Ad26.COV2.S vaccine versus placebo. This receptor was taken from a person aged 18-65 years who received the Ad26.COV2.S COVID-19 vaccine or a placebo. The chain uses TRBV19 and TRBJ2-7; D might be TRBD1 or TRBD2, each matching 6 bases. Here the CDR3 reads CASSRRGAEFSYEQYF. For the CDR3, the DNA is TGTGCCAGTAGTCGAAGGGGGGCCGAATTTTCCTACGAGCAGTACTTC.